Sequencing of this T cell receptor beta chain was carried out in a study of CD8+ T cells in alopecia areata. Whole-study context: Oral tofacitinib (5 to 10 mg twice daily) was administered to treated patients. Broader study findings: There were many expanded lesional clones persisting in scalp and blood during tofacitinib.

CDR1 and CDR2 (germline): GTSNPN, SVGIG (reference sequence). The CDR3 is 14 amino acids. V was trimmed by 2 bases and J by 1 base, leaving 8 bases between them. Indicated treatment: oral pan-JAK inhibitor, 5-10 mg twice daily. RNA extraction and reverse transcription yielded cDNA as sequencing template. Libraries were prepared by immunoSEQ multiplex PCR; TCRdb keeps only in-frame clonotypes and omits some of them. The top ten hold over 0.85% of the sample, which has 150,000 to 200,000 clones, under 70% seen once. This clone came up a few times. The antigen remains unidentified. Sequences were derived from CD4+ T cells sorted from blood, sampled at week 4, from a patient treated with tofacitinib. The receptor comes from a human donor with alopecia areata. This chain connects TRBV30 to TRBJ1-4, with D uncertain. The chain's CDR3 is CAWSLIGTNEKLFF. In DNA form, the CDR3 reads TGTGCCTGGAGTCTGATTGGAACTAATGAAAAACTGTTTTTT.